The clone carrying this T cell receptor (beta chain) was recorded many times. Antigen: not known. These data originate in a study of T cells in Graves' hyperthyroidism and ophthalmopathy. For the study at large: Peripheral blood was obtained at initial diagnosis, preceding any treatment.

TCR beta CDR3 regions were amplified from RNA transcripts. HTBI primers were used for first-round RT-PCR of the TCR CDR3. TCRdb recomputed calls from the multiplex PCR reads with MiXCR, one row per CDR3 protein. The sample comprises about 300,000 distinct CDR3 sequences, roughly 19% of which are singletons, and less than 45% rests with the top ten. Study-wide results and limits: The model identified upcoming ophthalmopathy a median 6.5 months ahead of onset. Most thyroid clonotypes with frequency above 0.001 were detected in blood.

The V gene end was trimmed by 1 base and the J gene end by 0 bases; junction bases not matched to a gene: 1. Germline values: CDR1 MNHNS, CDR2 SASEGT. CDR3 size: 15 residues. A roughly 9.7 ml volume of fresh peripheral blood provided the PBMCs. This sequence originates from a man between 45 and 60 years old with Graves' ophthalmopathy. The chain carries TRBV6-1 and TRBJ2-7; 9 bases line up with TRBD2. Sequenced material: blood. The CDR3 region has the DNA TGTGCCAGCAGTGAAGATAGCGGGAGCTCCTACGAGCAGTACTTC. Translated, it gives CASSEDSGSSYEQYF.